This T cell receptor (beta chain) was observed in a study of T cells in Graves' hyperthyroidism and ophthalmopathy. On the study more broadly: Pretreatment peripheral blood was obtained at initial diagnosis.

Overall study findings and caveats: The majority of expanded thyroid clonotypes above 0.001 also appeared in blood.

Details on this clonotype: Its antigen is not known.

Diagnosis relied on clinical symptoms, serum thyroxine and TRAb, thyroid ultrasound and orbital computed tomography. Trimming took 2 bases from V and 4 from J; bases not matched to a gene: 4. This CDR3 contains 14 residues. CDR1 is SGHRS, CDR2 YFSETQ, per germline. TCR beta CDR3 sequences were amplified from RNA transcripts. Using the HTBI primer set, a first-round RT-PCR was run on the TCR CDR3. TCRdb called the multiplex PCR reads again in MiXCR, with one record for every CDR3 protein. This table holds about 59,000 distinct CDR3 sequences, roughly 58% found once. The sequence came from a woman aged 55-69 years with Graves' ophthalmopathy. Sequenced input: blood. J is TRBJ2-3 and V is TRBV5-1; 7 bases fit TRBD2. CDR3 in amino acids: CASSFGLEADTQYF. CDR3 in DNA: TGCGCCAGCAGCTTCGGACTAGAAGCAGATACGCAGTATTTT.